The T cell receptor (beta chain) described here comes from a study of vaccination and CD4 T cells after COVID-19. In the study overall: Investigators stimulated cells with overlapping spike peptides drawn from SARS-CoV-2, HCoV-NL63, HCoV-OC43 and HCoV-229E.

Per the germline V gene, CDR1 is MNHEY and CDR2 is SVGEGT. With V trimmed by 1 base and J by 2 bases, 4 bases remained unmatched. This CDR3 has 15 residues. Sequence data for DNA of cultured CD4+ T cells were generated by the Oncomine TCR Beta short-read assay. TCRdb ran MiXCR on the PCR reads and lists one entry per CDR3 protein. The profile shows thousands of distinct CDR3 sequences, less than 85% of them singletons. Regarding treatment: approximately nine-day PBMC culture with coronavirus spike peptide pools or control peptides (ViraFEST assay). ViraFEST expanded antigen-specific T cells with peptide pools, then sequenced TCRs. Points on this clonotype: The antigen is not known.

This sequence was found in a human donor who had recovered from COVID-19. J is TRBJ2-7 and V is TRBV6-2 or TRBV6-3; TRBD2 matches at 8 bases. The source material was CD4+ T cells from blood, cultured in vitro. The CDR3: CASSYLVAGPYEQYF. The CDR3 DNA reads as TGTGCCAGCAGTTACTTAGTAGCGGGGCCCTACGAGCAGTACTTC.